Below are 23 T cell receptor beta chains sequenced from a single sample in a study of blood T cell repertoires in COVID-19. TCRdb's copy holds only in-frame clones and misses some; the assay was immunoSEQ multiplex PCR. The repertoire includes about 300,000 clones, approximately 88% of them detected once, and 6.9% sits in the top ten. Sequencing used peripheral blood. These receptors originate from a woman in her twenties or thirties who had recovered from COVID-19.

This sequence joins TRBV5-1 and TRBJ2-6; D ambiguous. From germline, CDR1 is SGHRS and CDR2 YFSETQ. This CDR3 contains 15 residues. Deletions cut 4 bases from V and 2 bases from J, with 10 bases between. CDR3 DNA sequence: TGCGCCAGCAGCGCAGGCGACGCTGGGGCCAACGTCCTGACTTTC. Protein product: CASSAGDAGANVLTF.

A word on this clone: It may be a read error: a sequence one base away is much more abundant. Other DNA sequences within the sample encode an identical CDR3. The CDR3 sequence is CASSELAGGPDTQYF. The CDR3 nucleotides are TGTGCCAGCAGTGAACTAGCGGGGGGCCCAGATACGCAGTATTTT. J is TRBJ2-3 and V is TRBV6-1, with 11 positions matching TRBD2. There are 15 residues in the CDR3. The J segment lost 4 bases and the V segment lost 2 bases, leaving 2 bases of the junction unmatched. Germline V lookup: CDR1 MNHNS, CDR2 SASEGT.

CDR3 in amino acids: CASRADGEKLFF. DNA for the CDR3: TGCGCCAGCAGGGCGGATGGTGAAAAACTGTTTTTT. The chain is built from TRBV5-1 and TRBJ1-4; D remains unclear. Per germline, CDR1 SGHRS and CDR2 YFSETQ. This CDR3 comprises 12 residues. Trimming stripped 5 bases from V and 7 bases from J, with 9 bases between.

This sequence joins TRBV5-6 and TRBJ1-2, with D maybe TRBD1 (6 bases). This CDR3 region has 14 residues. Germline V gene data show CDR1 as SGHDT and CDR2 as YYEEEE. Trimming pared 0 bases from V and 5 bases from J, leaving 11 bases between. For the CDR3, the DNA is TGTGCCAGCAGCTTGGTTACAGGGACATATGGCTACACCTTC. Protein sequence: CASSLVTGTYGYTF. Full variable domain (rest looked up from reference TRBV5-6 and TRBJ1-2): DAGVTQSPTHLIKTRGQQVTLRCSPKSGHDTVSWYQQALGQGPQFIFQYYEEEERQRGNFPDRFSGHQFPNYSSELNVNALLLGDSALYLCASSLVTGTYGYTFGSGTRLTVV.

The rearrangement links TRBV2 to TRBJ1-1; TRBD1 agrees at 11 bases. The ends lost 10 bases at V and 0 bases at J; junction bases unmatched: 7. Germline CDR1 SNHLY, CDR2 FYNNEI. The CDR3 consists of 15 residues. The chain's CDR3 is CAIGTGGLLNTEAFF. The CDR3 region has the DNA TGTGCCATCGGGACAGGGGGACTCCTGAACACTGAAGCTTTCTTT.

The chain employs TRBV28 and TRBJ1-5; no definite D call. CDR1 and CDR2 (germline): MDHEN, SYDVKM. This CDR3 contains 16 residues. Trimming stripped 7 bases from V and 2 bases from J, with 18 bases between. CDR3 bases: TGTGCCAGCAAGAGGGAGAGCGCGTCGGGCAATCAGCCCCAGCATTTT. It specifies CASKRESASGNQPQHF.

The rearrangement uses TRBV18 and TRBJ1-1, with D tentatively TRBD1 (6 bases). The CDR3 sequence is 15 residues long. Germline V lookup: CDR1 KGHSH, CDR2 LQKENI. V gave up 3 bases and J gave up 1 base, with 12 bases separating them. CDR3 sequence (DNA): TGTGCCAGCTCACCGGGCAAGGGACAGAACACTGAAGCTTTCTTT. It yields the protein CASSPGKGQNTEAFF. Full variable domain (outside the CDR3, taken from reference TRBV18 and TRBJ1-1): NAGVMQNPRHLVRRRGQEARLRCSPMKGHSHVYWYRQLPEEGLKFMVYLQKENIIDESGMPKERFSAEFPKEGPSILRIQQVVRGDSAAYFCASSPGKGQNTEAFFGQGTRLTVV.

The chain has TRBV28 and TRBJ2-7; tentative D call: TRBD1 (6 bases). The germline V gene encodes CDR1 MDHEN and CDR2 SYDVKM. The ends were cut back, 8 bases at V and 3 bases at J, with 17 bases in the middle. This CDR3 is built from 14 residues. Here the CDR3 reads CASRTTGIRYEQYF. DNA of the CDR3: TGTGCCAGCCGAACTACAGGGATTCGCTACGAGCAGTACTTC.

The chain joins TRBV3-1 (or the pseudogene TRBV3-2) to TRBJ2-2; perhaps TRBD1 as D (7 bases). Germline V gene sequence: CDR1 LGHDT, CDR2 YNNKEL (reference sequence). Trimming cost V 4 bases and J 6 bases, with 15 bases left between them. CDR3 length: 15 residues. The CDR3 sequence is CASSPRGEGPGELFF. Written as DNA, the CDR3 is TGTGCCAGCAGCCCCAGGGGGGAAGGGCCCGGGGAGCTGTTTTTT.

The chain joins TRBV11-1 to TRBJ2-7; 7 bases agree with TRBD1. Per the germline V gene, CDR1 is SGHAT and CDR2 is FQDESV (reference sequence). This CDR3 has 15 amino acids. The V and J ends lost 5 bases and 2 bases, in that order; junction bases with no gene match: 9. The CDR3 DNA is TGTGCCAGCAGCCTATTAGGACAGGATCCCTACGAGCAGTACTTC. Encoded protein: CASSLLGQDPYEQYF. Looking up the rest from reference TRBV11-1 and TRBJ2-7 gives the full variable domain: EAEVAQSPRYKITEKSQAVAFWCDPISGHATLYWYRQILGQGPELLVQFQDESVVDDSQLPKDRFSAERLKGVDSTLKIQPAELGDSAMYLCASSLLGQDPYEQYFGPGTRLTVT.

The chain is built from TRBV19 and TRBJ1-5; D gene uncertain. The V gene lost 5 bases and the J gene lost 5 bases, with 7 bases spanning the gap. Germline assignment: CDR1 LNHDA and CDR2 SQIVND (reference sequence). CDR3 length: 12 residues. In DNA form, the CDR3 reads TGTGCCAGTAGTTTTAGTGATCAGCCCCAGCATTTT. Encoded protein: CASSFSDQPQHF.

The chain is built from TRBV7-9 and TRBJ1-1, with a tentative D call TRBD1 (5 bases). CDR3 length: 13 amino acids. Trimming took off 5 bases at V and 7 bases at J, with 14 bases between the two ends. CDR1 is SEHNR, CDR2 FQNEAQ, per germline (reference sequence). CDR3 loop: CASSVLVGGEAFF. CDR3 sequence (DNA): TGTGCCAGCAGCGTTTTAGTGGGGGGTGAAGCTTTCTTT.

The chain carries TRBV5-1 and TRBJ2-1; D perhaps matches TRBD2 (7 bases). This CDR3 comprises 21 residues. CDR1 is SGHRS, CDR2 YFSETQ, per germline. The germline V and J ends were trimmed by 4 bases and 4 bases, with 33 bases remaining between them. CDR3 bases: TGCGCCAGCAGCCGTAACCCACCCGCTACAGGGTGGTCTAGCGGTTACAATGAGCAGTTCTTC. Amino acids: CASSRNPPATGWSSGYNEQFF.

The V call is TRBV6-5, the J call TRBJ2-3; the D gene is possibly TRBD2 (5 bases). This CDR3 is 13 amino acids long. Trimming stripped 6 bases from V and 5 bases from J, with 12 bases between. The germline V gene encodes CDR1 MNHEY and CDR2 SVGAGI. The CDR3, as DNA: TGTGCCAGCAGACACAACCGGGGAGATACGCAGTATTTT. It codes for CASRHNRGDTQYF.

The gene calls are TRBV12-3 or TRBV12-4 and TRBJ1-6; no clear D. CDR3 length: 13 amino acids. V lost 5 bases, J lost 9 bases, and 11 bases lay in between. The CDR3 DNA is TGTGCCAGCAGTCCCCCTGCAGGTTCACCCCTCCACTTT. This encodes CASSPPAGSPLHF.

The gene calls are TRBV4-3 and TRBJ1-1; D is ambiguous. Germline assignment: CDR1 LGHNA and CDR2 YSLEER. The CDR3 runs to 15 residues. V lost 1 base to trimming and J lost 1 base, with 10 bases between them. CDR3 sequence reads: CASSQGPARNTEAFF. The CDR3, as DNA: TGCGCCAGCAGCCAAGGACCAGCGCGGAACACTGAAGCTTTCTTT.

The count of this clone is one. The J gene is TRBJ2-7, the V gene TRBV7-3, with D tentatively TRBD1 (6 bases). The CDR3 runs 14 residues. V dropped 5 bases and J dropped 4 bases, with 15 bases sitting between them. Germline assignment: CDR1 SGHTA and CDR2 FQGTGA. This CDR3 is CASSPGSDSYEQYF. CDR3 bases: TGTGCCAGCAGCCCCGGGTCGGACAGTTACGAGCAGTACTTC.

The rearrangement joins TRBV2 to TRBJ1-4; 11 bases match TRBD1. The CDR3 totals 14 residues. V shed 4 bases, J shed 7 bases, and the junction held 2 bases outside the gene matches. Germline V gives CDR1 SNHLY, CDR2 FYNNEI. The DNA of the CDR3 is TGTGCCAGCAGTGGGGACAGGGGGTTTGAAAAACTGTTTTTT. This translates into CASSGDRGFEKLFF.

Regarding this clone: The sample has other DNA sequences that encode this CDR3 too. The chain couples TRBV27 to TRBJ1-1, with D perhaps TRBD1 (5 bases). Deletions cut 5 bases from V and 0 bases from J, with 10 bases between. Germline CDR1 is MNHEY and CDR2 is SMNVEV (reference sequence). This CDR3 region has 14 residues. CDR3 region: CASSPDSVNTEAFF. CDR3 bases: TGTGCCAGCAGTCCTGACAGCGTGAACACTGAAGCTTTCTTT.

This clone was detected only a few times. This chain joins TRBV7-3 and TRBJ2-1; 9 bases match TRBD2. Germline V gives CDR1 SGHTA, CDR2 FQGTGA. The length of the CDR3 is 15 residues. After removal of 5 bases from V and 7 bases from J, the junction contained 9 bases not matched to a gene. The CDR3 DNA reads TGTGCCAGCAGCCCAACAGCGGGGGGAAATAATGAGCAGTTCTTC. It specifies CASSPTAGGNNEQFF.

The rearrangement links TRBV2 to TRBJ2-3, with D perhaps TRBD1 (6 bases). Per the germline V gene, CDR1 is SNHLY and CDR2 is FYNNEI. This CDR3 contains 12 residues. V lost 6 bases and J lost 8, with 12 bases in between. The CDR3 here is CASRVGGVTQYF. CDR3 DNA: TGTGCCAGCAGGGTTGGGGGCGTTACGCAGTATTTT. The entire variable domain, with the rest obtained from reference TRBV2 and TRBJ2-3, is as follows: EPEVTQTPSHQVTQMGQEVILRCVPISNHLYFYWYRQILGQKVEFLVSFYNNEISEKSEIFDDQFSVERPDGSNFTLKIRSTKLEDSAMYFCASRVGGVTQYFGPGTRLTVL.

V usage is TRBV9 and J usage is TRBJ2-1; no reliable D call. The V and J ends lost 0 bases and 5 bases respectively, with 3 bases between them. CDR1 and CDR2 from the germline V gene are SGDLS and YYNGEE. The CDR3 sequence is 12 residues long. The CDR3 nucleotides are TGTGCCAGCAGCGTAGCCAACAATGAGCAGTTCTTC. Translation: CASSVANNEQFF.

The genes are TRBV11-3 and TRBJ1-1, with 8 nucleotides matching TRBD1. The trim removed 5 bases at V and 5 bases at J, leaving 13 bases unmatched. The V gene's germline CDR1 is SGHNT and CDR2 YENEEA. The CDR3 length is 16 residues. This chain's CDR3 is CASSHLPRGLLTEAFF. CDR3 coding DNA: TGTGCCAGCAGCCACCTCCCCAGGGGGCTTTTGACTGAAGCTTTCTTT.